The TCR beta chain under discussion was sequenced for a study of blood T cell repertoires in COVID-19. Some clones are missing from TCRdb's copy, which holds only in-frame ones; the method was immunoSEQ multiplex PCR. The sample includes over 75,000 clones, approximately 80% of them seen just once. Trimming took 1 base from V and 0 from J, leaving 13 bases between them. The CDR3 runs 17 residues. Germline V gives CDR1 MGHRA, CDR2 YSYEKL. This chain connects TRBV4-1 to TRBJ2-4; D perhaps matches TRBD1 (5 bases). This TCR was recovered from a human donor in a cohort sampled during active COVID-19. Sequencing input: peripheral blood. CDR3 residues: CASSQGADTLAKNIQYF. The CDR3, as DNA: TGCGCCAGCAGCCAAGGGGCGGACACATTAGCCAAAAACATTCAGTACTTC.